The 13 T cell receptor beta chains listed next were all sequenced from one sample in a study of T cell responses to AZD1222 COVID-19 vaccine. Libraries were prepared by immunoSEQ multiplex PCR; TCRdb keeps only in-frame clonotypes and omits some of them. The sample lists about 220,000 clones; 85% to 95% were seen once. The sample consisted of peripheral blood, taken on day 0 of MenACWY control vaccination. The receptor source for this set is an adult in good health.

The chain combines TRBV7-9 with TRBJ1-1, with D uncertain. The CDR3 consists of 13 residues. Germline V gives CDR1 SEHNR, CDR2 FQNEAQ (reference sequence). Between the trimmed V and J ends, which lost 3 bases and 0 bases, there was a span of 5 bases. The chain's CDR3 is CASSLVVNTEAFF. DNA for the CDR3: TGTGCCAGCAGCTTGGTCGTGAACACTGAAGCTTTCTTT.

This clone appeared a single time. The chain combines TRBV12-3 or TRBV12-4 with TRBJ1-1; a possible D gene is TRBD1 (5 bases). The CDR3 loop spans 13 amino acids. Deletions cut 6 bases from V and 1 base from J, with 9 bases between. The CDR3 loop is CASRLGQNTEAFF. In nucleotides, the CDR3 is TGTGCCAGCAGACTTGGACAGAACACTGAAGCTTTCTTT.

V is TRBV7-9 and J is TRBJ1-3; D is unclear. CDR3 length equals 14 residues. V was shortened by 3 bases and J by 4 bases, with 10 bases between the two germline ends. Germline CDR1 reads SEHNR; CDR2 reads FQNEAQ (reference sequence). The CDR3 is CASSFEGRGNTIYF. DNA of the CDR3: TGTGCCAGCAGCTTCGAAGGGAGAGGAAACACCATATATTTT.

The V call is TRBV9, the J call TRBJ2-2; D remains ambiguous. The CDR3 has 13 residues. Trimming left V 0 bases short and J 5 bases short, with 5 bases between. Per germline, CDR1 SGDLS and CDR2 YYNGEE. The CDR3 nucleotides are TGTGCCAGCAGCGTAGCAGTTACCGGGGAGCTGTTTTTT. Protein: CASSVAVTGELFF.

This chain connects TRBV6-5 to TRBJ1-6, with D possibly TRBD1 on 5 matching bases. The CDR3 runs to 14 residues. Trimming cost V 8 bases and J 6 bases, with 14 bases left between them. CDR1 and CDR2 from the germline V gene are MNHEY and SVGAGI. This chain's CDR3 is CASVQGPINSPLHF. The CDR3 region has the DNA TGTGCCAGCGTGCAGGGACCGATTAATTCACCCCTCCACTTT.

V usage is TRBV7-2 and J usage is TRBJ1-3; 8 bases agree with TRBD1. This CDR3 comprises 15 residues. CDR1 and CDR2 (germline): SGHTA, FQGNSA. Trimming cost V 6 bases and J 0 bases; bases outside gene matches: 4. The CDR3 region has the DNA TGTGCCAGCAGTACCACAGGGGGCTCTGGAAACACCATATATTTT. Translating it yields CASSTTGGSGNTIYF. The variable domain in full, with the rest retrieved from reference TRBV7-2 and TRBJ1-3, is GAGVSQSPSNKVTEKGKDVELRCDPISGHTALYWYRQSLGQGLEFLIYFQGNSAPDKSGLPSDRFSAERTGGSVSTLTIQRTQQEDSAVYLCASSTTGGSGNTIYFGEGSWLTVV.

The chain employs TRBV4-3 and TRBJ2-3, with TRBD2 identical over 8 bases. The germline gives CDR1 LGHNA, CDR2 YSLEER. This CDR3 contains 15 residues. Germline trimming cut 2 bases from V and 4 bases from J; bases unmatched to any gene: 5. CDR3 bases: TGCGCCAGCAGCCAATCTAGGCGGGAGGCAGATACGCAGTATTTT. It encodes CASSQSRREADTQYF.

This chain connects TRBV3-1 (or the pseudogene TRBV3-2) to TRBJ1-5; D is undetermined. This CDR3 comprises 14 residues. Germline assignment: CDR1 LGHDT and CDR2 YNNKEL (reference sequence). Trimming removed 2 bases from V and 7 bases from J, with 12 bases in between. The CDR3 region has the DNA TGTGCCAGCAGCCAACGGGAGGGCGGGCAGCCCCAGCATTTT. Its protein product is CASSQREGGQPQHF.

The CDR3 DNA reads as TGTGCCAGCAGCCCTCCCCTTAGTCTCACTGAAGCTTTCTTT. Its translation is CASSPPLSLTEAFF. The chain joins TRBV3-1 (or the pseudogene TRBV3-2) to TRBJ1-1; no firm D call. Trimming stripped 4 bases from V and 4 bases from J, with 13 bases between. The CDR3 is made up of 14 amino acids. In germline, CDR1 is LGHDT, CDR2 YNNKEL (reference sequence).

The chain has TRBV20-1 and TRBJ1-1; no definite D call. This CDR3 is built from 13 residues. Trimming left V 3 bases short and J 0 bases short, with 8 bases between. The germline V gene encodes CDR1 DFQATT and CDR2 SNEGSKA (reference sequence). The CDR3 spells CSASPPLNTEAFF. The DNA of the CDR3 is TGCAGTGCTAGTCCACCACTGAACACTGAAGCTTTCTTT.

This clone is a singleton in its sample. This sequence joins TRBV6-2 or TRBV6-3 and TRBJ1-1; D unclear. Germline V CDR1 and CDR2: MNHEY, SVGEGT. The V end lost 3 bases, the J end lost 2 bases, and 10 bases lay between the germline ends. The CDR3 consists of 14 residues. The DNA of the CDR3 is TGTGCCAGCAGTTATCTCGAGCAAAACACTGAAGCTTTCTTT. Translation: CASSYLEQNTEAFF.

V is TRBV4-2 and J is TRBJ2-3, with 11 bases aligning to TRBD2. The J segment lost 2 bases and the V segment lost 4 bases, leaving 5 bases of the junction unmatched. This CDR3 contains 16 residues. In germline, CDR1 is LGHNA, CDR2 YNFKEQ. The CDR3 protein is CASSLSSGGFTDTQYF. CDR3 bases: TGTGCCAGCAGCCTTTCTAGCGGGGGGTTCACAGATACGCAGTATTTT.

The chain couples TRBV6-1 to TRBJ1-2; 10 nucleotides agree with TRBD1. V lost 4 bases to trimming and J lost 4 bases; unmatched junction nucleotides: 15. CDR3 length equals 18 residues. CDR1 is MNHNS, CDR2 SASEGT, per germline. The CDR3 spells CASSVLSSSGTGAYGYTF. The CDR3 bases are TGTGCCAGCAGTGTACTTTCTTCATCGGGGACAGGGGCCTATGGCTACACCTTC.